These T cell receptor beta chains were read from a single sample in a study of response to subunit inactivated influenza vaccine. TCRdb analysed the RT-PCR reads with MiXCR anew, one entry per CDR3 protein. The table has hundreds of thousands of distinct CDR3 sequences, about 18% seen once. Here the sequenced sample was PBMCs from blood, taken more than 4 days after vaccination. The receptors were gathered from a man over 45 who received an inactivated influenza vaccine. The conserved cysteine and the conserved F or W are not part of the CDR3 here.

V gene	J gene	CDR3 protein
TRBV29-1	TRBJ2-1	SVVVVTEQF
TRBV15	TRBJ2-3	ATSRDYRGTDTQY
TRBV6-6	TRBJ1-5	ASSTDQPQH
TRBV12-3/TRBV12-4	TRBJ2-1	ASRGFGTSLSYNEQF
TRBV12-3/TRBV12-4	TRBJ2-2	ASSSPTETGELF
TRBV7-2	TRBJ2-3	ASSLQGQDTQY
TRBV11-2	TRBJ1-6	ASSFFGATGGVAFYNSPLH
TRBV5-1	TRBJ2-1	ASRLTVTVNEQF
TRBV4-2	TRBJ2-3	ASSQDLSGGARDTQY
TRBV29-1	TRBJ2-7	SVLAGDLSYEQY
TRBV24-1	TRBJ2-1	ATSDPLSSYNEQF
TRBV5-5	TRBJ1-4	ASSDMLVSTNEKLF
TRBV20-1	TRBJ2-3	SARDPSGGAHHRDTQY
TRBV6-2/TRBV6-3	TRBJ1-1	ASRPDRARMNTEAF
TRBV5-1	TRBJ2-7	ASSLGGTANYEQY
TRBV7-2	TRBJ2-7	ASSPPGLQGYEQY
TRBV4-1	TRBJ2-7	ASSRGFRSNEQY
TRBV4-3	TRBJ2-5	ASSPQGVKGETQY
TRBV5-5	TRBJ1-6	ASSFTANSPLH
TRBV20-1	TRBJ2-1	SALNSGQDNEQF
TRBV12-3/TRBV12-4	TRBJ1-1	ASSPSGAKEAF
TRBV30	TRBJ2-7	AWSGTLRPYEQY
TRBV9	TRBJ2-3	ASSPSAPSTDTQY
TRBV12-3/TRBV12-4	TRBJ2-7	ASTDFSLSYEQY
TRBV7-6	TRBJ2-7	ASSQDGDKSYEQY
TRBV7-9	TRBJ2-3	ASSLAGGITDTQY
TRBV20-1	TRBJ1-2	SAGGQTNYGYT
TRBV20-1	TRBJ2-1	SARDTRLAGVHEQF
TRBV29-1	TRBJ2-1	SVELLAGLDNEQF
TRBV27	TRBJ2-7	ASSFLGNEQY
TRBV20-1	TRBJ2-5	SAEELGPKETQY
TRBV29-1	TRBJ2-7	SVEDFDYEQY
TRBV10-2	TRBJ1-2	ASSEKRGSSNYGYT
TRBV5-6	TRBJ1-6	ASCLPGQYNSPLH
TRBV4-3	TRBJ2-7	ASSQVMGSGTYEQY
TRBV20-1	TRBJ1-3	SARQLASGNTIY
TRBV20-1	TRBJ1-2	SATGTPTGYT
TRBV20-1	TRBJ2-1	SARDGGAGPARGQF
TRBV15	TRBJ2-3	ATSRDPNLGDTQY
TRBV20-1	TRBJ2-1	SATPSMVHEQF
TRBV20-1	TRBJ2-4	SAWGLAKNIQY
TRBV15	TRBJ1-1	ATSTRQVTNTEAF
TRBV5-5	TRBJ1-2	ASSQTGLEGYT
TRBV20-1	TRBJ1-6	SARETGVTYNSPLH
TRBV20-1	TRBJ2-5	SAREGTSGKETQY
TRBV27	TRBJ1-1	ASSLSGTGILNTEAF
TRBV10-3	TRBJ2-5	AIRSDRVETQY
TRBV24-1	TRBJ2-2	ATSDWTSGRAGELF
TRBV10-3	TRBJ1-4	ATRTGSTANEKLF
TRBV7-8	TRBJ2-5	ASSPDIGGTETQY
TRBV29-1	TRBJ2-3	SVEVADTQY
TRBV7-6	TRBJ2-7	ASSDTTGLGFYEQY